This T cell receptor (beta chain) came from a study of T cells in Graves' hyperthyroidism and ophthalmopathy. Study-wide findings and caveats: Also found in blood were most expanded thyroid clonotypes above 0.001. Ophthalmopathy stood apart from stable hyperthyroidism in a 13 V-J model.

This clonotype was detected many times. No antigen is known for it. From RNA transcripts, TCR beta CDR3 regions were amplified. First-round RT-PCR with HTBI primers amplified the TCR CDR3 region. TCRdb reprocessed the multiplex PCR reads with MiXCR, giving one entry per CDR3 protein. The sample contains hundreds of thousands of distinct CDR3 sequences, 46% of which appear only once. Subjects aged 18 to 65 presented with newly diagnosed hyperthyroidism of less than 2 months' duration. It was uncontrolled infection, other autoimmune disease, pregnancy or lactation that excluded patients. The CDR3 loop spans 13 amino acids. V was trimmed by 2 bases and J by 13 bases, leaving 16 bases between them. From germline, CDR1 is KGHDR and CDR2 SFDVKD.

This receptor was obtained from a woman between 18 and 29 years old with Graves' hyperthyroidism. This chain uses TRBV24-1 with TRBJ1-1, with D perhaps matching TRBD1 (5 bases). Sequenced input: peripheral blood or thyroid tissue (not recorded which). The CDR3 loop is CATSDSSRESVFF. CDR3 nucleotide sequence: TGTGCCACCAGTGATTCAAGCAGGGAATCGGTTTTCTTT.